Presented here are 27 T cell receptor beta chains from one specimen sequenced in a study of vaccination effects on CD4 cells after COVID-19. These receptors' antigens are unknown. Subsequent to a culture period of 10 to 11 days, CD4+ T cells were isolated. Participants completed two doses of the BNT162b2 or mRNA-1273 vaccine. TCRdb keeps only in-frame clones here, not all; method: immunoSEQ multiplex PCR. The data contain 45,000 to 65,000 clones, 78% of them singletons. The sample here was CD4+ T cells from PBMCs cultured without peptide, taken after COVID-19 vaccination. The receptors were sampled from a human donor who received a COVID-19 vaccine.

V and J are TRBV19 and TRBJ1-2; D not certain. Germline CDR1 LNHDA, CDR2 SQIVND (reference sequence). V lost 5 bases and J 6 bases, leaving 10 bases between the germline ends. The CDR3 covers 12 residues. The DNA of the CDR3 is TGTGCCAGTAGTCAGAGGGTCGATGGCTACACCTTC. It is translated as CASSQRVDGYTF.

This chain uses TRBV3-1 (or the pseudogene TRBV3-2) with TRBJ2-5; D assignment may be TRBD1 or TRBD2 (5 bases each). The CDR3 is 13 residues long. Germline CDR1 reads LGHDT; CDR2 reads YNNKEL (reference sequence). Trimming pared 4 bases from V and 5 bases from J, leaving 11 bases between. The CDR3 spells CASSLRGRETQYF. CDR3 nucleotides: TGTGCCAGCAGCCTCCGGGGCCGCGAGACCCAGTACTTC.

The table lists this clone with a count of one. This chain links TRBV3-1 (or the pseudogene TRBV3-2) with TRBJ2-7; 7 bases line up with TRBD2. V lost 2 bases and J lost 0; bases outside the gene matches: 13. Germline CDR1 reads LGHDT; CDR2 reads YNNKEL (reference sequence). The CDR3 loop spans 18 amino acids. CDR3 residues: CASSQSPWEGPSSYEQYF. The CDR3, as DNA: TGTGCCAGCAGCCAATCCCCATGGGAGGGGCCGAGCTCCTACGAGCAGTACTTC.

The chain carries TRBV5-8 and TRBJ1-4; tentatively, D is TRBD1 (5 bases). Germline V gene lookup returns CDR1 SGHTS and CDR2 YDEGEE. V shed 0 bases and J shed 2 bases, with 8 bases lying between them. The CDR3 spans 15 residues. The DNA of the CDR3 is TGTGCCAGCAGCTTGGCACGGGGGACTAATGAAAAACTGTTTTTT. It yields the protein CASSLARGTNEKLFF.

The chain uses TRBV6-5 and TRBJ2-3; tentative D call: TRBD2 (6 bases). Germline CDR1 is MNHEY and CDR2 is SVGAGI. Trimming removed 11 bases from V and 5 bases from J, with 11 bases in between. The CDR3 has 11 residues. The DNA for the CDR3 is TGTGCCGTCCGGGAGATAGATACGCAGTATTTT. Its protein is CAVREIDTQYF.

Only one count was recorded for this clone. The V and J genes are TRBV3-1 (or the pseudogene TRBV3-2) and TRBJ2-7; either TRBD1 or TRBD2 may fit D (7 bases each). V dropped 0 bases and J dropped 3 bases, with 15 bases sitting between them. CDR1 is LGHDT and CDR2 is YNNKEL in the germline V gene (reference sequence). This CDR3 comprises 16 residues. The CDR3 loop is CASSQESGTAYYEQYF. CDR3 bases: TGTGCCAGCAGCCAAGAGAGCGGGACAGCGTACTACGAGCAGTACTTC.

The chain employs TRBV18 and TRBJ2-7, with TRBD1 identical over 9 bases. Germline V gene lookup returns CDR1 KGHSH and CDR2 LQKENI. Trimming took 8 bases from V and 5 from J; bases not matched to a gene: 1. CDR3 length: 11 residues. CDR3 loop: CASRQGDEQYF. The DNA of the CDR3 is TGTGCCAGCCGACAGGGGGACGAGCAGTACTTC.

This clone was seen a few times. The gene calls are TRBV5-1 and TRBJ1-4; TRBD1 aligns across 9 bases. With 4 bases clipped from V and 8 bases from J, the junction kept 9 bases outside the gene matches. The germline V gene has CDR1 SGHRS and CDR2 YFSETQ. The CDR3 covers 15 residues. CDR3: CASSTGQGITEKLFF. The DNA for the CDR3 is TGCGCCAGCAGCACGGGACAGGGTATTACCGAAAAACTGTTTTTT.

V and J are TRBV4-3 and TRBJ2-3; D is unclear. V was cut by 0 bases and J by 0 bases, with 7 bases left in between. CDR1 and CDR2 from the germline V gene are LGHNA and YSLEER. There are 15 residues in the CDR3. CDR3: CASSQDSPSTDTQYF. Here the CDR3 DNA reads TGCGCCAGCAGCCAAGATAGCCCTAGCACAGATACGCAGTATTTT.

This sequence joins TRBV30 and TRBJ1-3; 8 bases fit TRBD1. Germline lookup yields CDR1 GTSNPN and CDR2 SVGIG (reference sequence). With V trimmed by 4 bases and J by 2 bases, 4 bases remained unmatched. This CDR3 is built from 14 residues. The CDR3 loop is CAWIRGRTGNTIYF. The CDR3 DNA is TGTGCCTGGATCAGGGGGCGGACTGGAAACACCATATATTTT.

The chain joins TRBV19 to TRBJ2-7, with D possibly matching TRBD1 (6 bases). Trimming took off 5 bases at V and 5 bases at J, with 13 bases between the two ends. Germline V gene data show CDR1 as LNHDA and CDR2 as SQIVND (reference sequence). The CDR3 is made up of 13 amino acids. CDR3: CASSVAGDHEQYF. The CDR3 bases are TGTGCCAGTAGTGTGGCAGGGGACCACGAGCAGTACTTC.

The V call is TRBV7-6, the J call TRBJ2-2, with 8 bases matching TRBD1. The CDR3 length is 16 residues. CDR1 is SGHVS and CDR2 is FNYEAQ in the germline V gene. V shed 4 bases and J 3 bases; nucleotides not matched to a gene: 7. Written as DNA, the CDR3 is TGTGCCAGCAGCTCCCTCGGGACAGGAGACACCGGGGAGCTGTTTTTT. Translation gives CASSSLGTGDTGELFF.

This clone occurred a few times. J is TRBJ2-7 and V is TRBV3-1 (or the pseudogene TRBV3-2); D remains ambiguous. Per germline, CDR1 LGHDT and CDR2 YNNKEL (reference sequence). The CDR3 runs 13 residues. V lost 4 bases and J 3 bases, leaving 10 bases between the germline ends. CDR3: CASSLADVYEQYF. The CDR3, as DNA: TGTGCCAGCAGCCTTGCAGACGTCTACGAGCAGTACTTC.

The V gene is TRBV19, the J gene TRBJ1-5; D ambiguous. Between the trimmed V and J ends, which lost 3 bases and 5 bases, there was a span of 5 bases. Germline V gene lookup returns CDR1 LNHDA and CDR2 SQIVND (reference sequence). The CDR3 extends over 12 amino acids. CDR3 loop: CASSIRDQPQHF. CDR3 nucleotides: TGTGCCAGTAGTATCAGAGATCAGCCCCAGCATTTT.

The chain links TRBV5-4 to TRBJ2-7, with 7 bases that match TRBD2. After removal of 9 bases from V and 1 base from J, the junction contained 10 bases not matched to a gene. The CDR3 sequence is 14 residues long. Germline V CDR1 and CDR2: SGHNT, YYREEE (reference sequence). This CDR3 reads CATARWGGSYEQYF. The CDR3 DNA is TGTGCCACCGCCCGGTGGGGGGGGTCCTACGAGCAGTACTTC. Full variable domain (missing parts from reference TRBV5-4 and TRBJ2-7): ETGVTQSPTHLIKTRGQQVTLRCSSQSGHNTVSWYQQALGQGPQFIFQYYREEENGRGNFPPRFSGLQFPNYSSELNVNALELDDSALYLCATARWGGSYEQYFGPGTRLTVT.

This clone was seen only a few times. The rearrangement joins TRBV19 to TRBJ1-5; D ambiguous. V was trimmed by 0 bases and J by 5 bases, leaving 14 bases between them. This CDR3 contains 16 residues. Germline V lookup: CDR1 LNHDA, CDR2 SQIVND (reference sequence). The CDR3: CASSIESGRIDQPQHF. The CDR3 DNA reads as TGTGCCAGTAGTATAGAATCTGGGCGGATTGATCAGCCCCAGCATTTT.

This clone has only a few counts. The chain carries TRBV2 and TRBJ1-1; TRBD1 is a possible D gene (5 bases). The germline V gene encodes CDR1 SNHLY and CDR2 FYNNEI. The CDR3 is 12 residues long. Trimming took 8 bases from V and 5 from J, leaving 12 bases between them. CDR3 loop: CASGFQGTEAFF. In nucleotides, the CDR3 is TGTGCCAGCGGGTTCCAGGGAACTGAAGCTTTCTTT.

This clone is a singleton in its sample. The rearrangement uses TRBV30 and TRBJ1-6; D perhaps matches TRBD1 (5 bases). The V gene lost 3 bases and the J gene lost 10 bases, with 19 bases spanning the gap. Germline assignment: CDR1 GTSNPN and CDR2 SVGIG (reference sequence). This CDR3 has 15 amino acids. CDR3 sequence (DNA): TGTGCCTGGAGCCCCAGACGGGGCGGGGGATCACCCCTCCACTTT. It yields the protein CAWSPRRGGGSPLHF.

J is TRBJ1-1 and V is TRBV18; D unresolved. Germline V gives CDR1 KGHSH, CDR2 LQKENI. Trimming took off 7 bases at V and 0 bases at J, with 9 bases between the two ends. CDR3 size: 13 residues. This CDR3 reads CASLRTVNTEAFF. For the CDR3, the DNA is TGTGCCAGCTTAAGGACGGTGAACACTGAAGCTTTCTTT.

J is TRBJ2-5 and V is TRBV5-4; D may be TRBD1 (6 bases). V was trimmed by 6 bases and J by 7 bases, leaving 22 bases between them. CDR3 length equals 15 residues. Germline CDR1 is SGHNT and CDR2 is YYREEE (reference sequence). The CDR3 region has the DNA TGTGCCAGCACCTCAAAGGACAGAACCCTAGGGACCCAGTACTTC. Translated: CASTSKDRTLGTQYF.

This rearrangement joins TRBV5-4 to TRBJ2-2; 10 bases agree with TRBD2. V was pared by 0 bases and J by 5 bases, with 7 bases of the junction left unmatched. The CDR3 runs 17 residues. Germline-derived CDR1 and CDR2 are SGHNT and YYREEE (reference sequence). The CDR3 spells CASSLGSSGRSTGELFF. CDR3 nucleotide sequence: TGTGCCAGCAGCTTGGGGTCTAGCGGGAGATCGACCGGGGAGCTGTTTTTT.

This clone was recorded once. The rearrangement links TRBV27 to TRBJ2-2; 7 positions agree with TRBD1. Losses at the gene ends were 5 bases for V and 5 bases for J; bases not matched to a gene: 5. The germline gives CDR1 MNHEY, CDR2 SMNVEV (reference sequence). The CDR3 is made up of 14 amino acids. For the CDR3, the DNA is TGTGCCAGCAGTCATTCAGGGGGAACCGGGGAGCTGTTTTTT. Residues: CASSHSGGTGELFF.

V and J are TRBV24-1 and TRBJ2-7; D gene ambiguous. The CDR3 loop spans 16 amino acids. V gave up 3 bases and J gave up 4 bases, with 18 bases separating them. Germline lookup yields CDR1 KGHDR and CDR2 SFDVKD. CDR3 coding DNA: TGTGCCACCAGTGATCCCCGAGACGGCAAGGGTTACGAGCAGTACTTC. This sequence encodes CATSDPRDGKGYEQYF.

V usage is TRBV28 and J usage is TRBJ2-7; D unclear. Germline V gene data show CDR1 as MDHEN and CDR2 as SYDVKM. Trimming shortened V by 1 base and J by 3 bases, and 10 bases separated the two germline ends. The CDR3 contains 14 residues. The CDR3, as DNA: TGTGCCAGCAGTTTATACCCCAACGGCTACGAGCAGTACTTC. This sequence encodes CASSLYPNGYEQYF.

This clone was seen more than once but under ten times. CDR3 sequence: CASSAPLEQYF. The CDR3 DNA follows: TGTGCCAGCAGTGCCCCCCTCGAGCAGTACTTC. This chain uses TRBV2 with TRBJ2-7, with D unresolved. Germline V gene data show CDR1 as SNHLY and CDR2 as FYNNEI. Trimming took off 4 bases at V and 6 bases at J, with 7 bases between the two ends. This CDR3 comprises 11 residues.

The rearrangement links TRBV6-5 to TRBJ1-2; D is perhaps TRBD1 (5 bases). This CDR3 spans 13 amino acids. Trimming cost V 6 bases and J 4 bases, with 12 bases left between them. Germline CDR1 and CDR2: MNHEY and SVGAGI. In nucleotides, the CDR3 is TGTGCCAGCAGCCTTCAGGGCGTCTATGGCTACACCTTC. Its protein product is CASSLQGVYGYTF.

The chain is built from TRBV4-2 and TRBJ2-7; TRBD1 matches 8 bases. The germline gives CDR1 LGHNA, CDR2 YNFKEQ. The V segment lost 3 bases and the J segment 3 bases; nucleotides outside the gene matches: 10. This CDR3 comprises 16 residues. CDR3 nucleotides: TGTGCCAGCAGCCAGGCATCAGGGGGCTCCCTCTACGAGCAGTACTTC. Amino acids: CASSQASGGSLYEQYF.